The clone carrying this T cell receptor (beta chain) was recorded many times. Its antigen remains unknown. This beta chain is a stray read from a library made for alpha chains; its abundance is not meaningful. Between the trimmed V and J ends, which lost 1 base and 7 bases, there was a span of 13 bases. The CDR3 is made up of 13 amino acids. Germline values: CDR1 SQVTM, CDR2 ANQGSEA. Alpha and beta constant-region primers primed reverse transcription of approximately 0.55 ug RNA. Alpha and beta chain libraries were made separately by chain-specific third strand synthesis with multiplexing indices. TCRdb reprocessed the 5' RACE reads with MiXCR, giving one entry per CDR3 protein. The sample includes about 8,000 distinct CDR3 sequences, over 6.5% of them seen just once. This entry comes from a study of HIV-infected patients and healthy controls. Study results and caveats: No HLA typing of donors was done in this study.

Follow-up blood was drawn about 14 weeks, roughly three months, after antiretroviral therapy began. No cell fractionation was done, so the repertoire covers all unsorted peripheral blood T cells. The source of this sequence is an adult with HIV infection. The rearrangement uses TRBV29-1 and TRBJ2-5; D remains ambiguous. The sequences come from blood, collected during antiretroviral therapy. Written as DNA, the CDR3 is TGCAGCGTTGAAGTCTGGCGGAGTGGGACCCAGTACTTC. Translated: CSVEVWRSGTQYF.